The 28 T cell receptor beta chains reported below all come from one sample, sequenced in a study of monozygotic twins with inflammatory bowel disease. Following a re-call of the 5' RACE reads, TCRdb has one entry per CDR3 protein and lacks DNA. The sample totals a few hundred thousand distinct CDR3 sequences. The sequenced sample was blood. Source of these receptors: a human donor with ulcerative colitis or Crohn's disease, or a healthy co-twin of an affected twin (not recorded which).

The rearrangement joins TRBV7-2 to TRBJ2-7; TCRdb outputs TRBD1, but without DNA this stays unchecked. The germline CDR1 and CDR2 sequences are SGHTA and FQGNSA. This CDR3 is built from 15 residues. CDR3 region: CASSRGGGSSYEQYF.

CDR3 amino acids: CASSLPLAGNEQFF. The V gene is TRBV5-1, the J gene TRBJ2-1; the TCRdb D gene call, TRBD2, has no DNA to confirm it. The CDR3 spans 14 residues. CDR1 is SGHRS, CDR2 YFSETQ, per germline.

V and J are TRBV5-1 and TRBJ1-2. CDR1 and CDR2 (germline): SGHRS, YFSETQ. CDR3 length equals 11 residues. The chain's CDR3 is CASRQNYGYTF.

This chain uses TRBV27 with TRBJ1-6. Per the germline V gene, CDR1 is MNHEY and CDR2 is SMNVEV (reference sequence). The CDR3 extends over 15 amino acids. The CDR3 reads CASSPLKDPTAPLHF.

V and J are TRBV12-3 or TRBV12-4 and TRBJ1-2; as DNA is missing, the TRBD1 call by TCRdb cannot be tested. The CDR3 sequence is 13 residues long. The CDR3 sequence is CASAPGHNYGYTF.

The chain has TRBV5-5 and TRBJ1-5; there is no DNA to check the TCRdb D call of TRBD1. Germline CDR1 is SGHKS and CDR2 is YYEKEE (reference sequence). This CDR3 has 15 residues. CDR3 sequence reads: CASSLSGVGYQPQHF.

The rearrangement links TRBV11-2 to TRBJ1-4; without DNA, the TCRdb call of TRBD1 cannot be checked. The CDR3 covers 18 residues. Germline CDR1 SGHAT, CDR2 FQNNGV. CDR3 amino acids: CASSFGRDNQETGEKLFF.

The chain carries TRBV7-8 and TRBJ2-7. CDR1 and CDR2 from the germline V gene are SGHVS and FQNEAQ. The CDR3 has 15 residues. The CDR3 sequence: CASSLWTRIIHEQYF.

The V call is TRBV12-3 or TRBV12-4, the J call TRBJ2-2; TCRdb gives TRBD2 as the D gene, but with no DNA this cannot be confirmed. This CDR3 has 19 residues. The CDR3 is CASTPLAGGEGNQAGELFF.

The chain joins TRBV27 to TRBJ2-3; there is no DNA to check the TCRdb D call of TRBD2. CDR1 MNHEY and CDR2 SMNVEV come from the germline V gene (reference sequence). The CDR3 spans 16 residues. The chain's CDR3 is CASSLFPGLSTDTQYF.

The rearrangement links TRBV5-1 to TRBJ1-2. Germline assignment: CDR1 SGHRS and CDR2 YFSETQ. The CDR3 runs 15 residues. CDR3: CASSLDEARSYGYTF.

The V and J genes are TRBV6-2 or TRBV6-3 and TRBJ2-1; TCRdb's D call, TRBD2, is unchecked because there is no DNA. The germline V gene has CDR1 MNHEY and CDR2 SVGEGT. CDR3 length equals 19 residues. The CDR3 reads CASSYFGSRGLAGNNEQFF.

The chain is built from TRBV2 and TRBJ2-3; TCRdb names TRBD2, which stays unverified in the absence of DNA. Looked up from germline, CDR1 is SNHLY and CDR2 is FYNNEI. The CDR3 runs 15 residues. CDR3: CASSELREPTDTQYF.

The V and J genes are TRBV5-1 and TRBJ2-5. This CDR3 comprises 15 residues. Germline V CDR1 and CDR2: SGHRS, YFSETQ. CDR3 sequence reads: CASSLPLGSQETQYF.

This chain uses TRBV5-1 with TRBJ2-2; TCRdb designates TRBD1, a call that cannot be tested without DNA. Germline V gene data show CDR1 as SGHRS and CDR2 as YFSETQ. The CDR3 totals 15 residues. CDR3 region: CASSFRGPNTGELFF.

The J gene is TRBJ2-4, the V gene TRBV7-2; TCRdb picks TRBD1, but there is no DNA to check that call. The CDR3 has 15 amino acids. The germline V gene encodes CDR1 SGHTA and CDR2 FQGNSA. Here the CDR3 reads CASSVIGQAKNIQYF.

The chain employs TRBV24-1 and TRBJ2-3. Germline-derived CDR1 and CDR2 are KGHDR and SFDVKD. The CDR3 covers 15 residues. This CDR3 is CATSGRSAGTDTQYF.

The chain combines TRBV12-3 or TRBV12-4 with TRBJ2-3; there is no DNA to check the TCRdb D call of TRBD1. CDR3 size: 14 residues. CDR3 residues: CASSLGGATDTQYF.

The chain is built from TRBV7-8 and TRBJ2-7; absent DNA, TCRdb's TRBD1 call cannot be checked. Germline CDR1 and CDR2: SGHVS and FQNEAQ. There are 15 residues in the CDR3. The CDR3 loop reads CASSYRGLRRDEQYF.

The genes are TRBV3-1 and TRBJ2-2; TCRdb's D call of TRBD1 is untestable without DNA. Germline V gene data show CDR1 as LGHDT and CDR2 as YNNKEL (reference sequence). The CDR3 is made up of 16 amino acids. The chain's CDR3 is CASSQVATGQGGELFF.

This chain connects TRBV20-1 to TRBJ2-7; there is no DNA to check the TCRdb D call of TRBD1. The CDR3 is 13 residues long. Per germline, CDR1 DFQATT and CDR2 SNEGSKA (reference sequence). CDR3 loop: CSASGAISYEQYF.

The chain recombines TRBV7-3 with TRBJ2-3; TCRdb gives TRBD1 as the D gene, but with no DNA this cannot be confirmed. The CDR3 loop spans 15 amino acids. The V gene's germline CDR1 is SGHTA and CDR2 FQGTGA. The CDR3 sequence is CASSFQRGHTDTQYF.

Here the CDR3 reads CSAMGPQGDIQYF. The rearrangement joins TRBV20-1 to TRBJ2-4; TCRdb reports TRBD2, a call that lacks DNA to check it against. The CDR3 sequence is 13 residues long. CDR1 and CDR2 (germline): DFQATT, SNEGSKA (reference sequence).

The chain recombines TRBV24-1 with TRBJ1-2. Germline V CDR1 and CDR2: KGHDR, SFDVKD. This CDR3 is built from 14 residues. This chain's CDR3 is CATSDEGVVYGYTF.

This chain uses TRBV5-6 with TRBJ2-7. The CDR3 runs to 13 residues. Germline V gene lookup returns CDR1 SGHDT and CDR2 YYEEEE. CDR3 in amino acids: CASSPVAIYEQYF. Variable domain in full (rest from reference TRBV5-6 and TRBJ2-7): DAGVTQSPTHLIKTRGQQVTLRCSPKSGHDTVSWYQQALGQGPQFIFQYYEEEERQRGNFPDRFSGHQFPNYSSELNVNALLLGDSALYLCASSPVAIYEQYFGPGTRLTVT.

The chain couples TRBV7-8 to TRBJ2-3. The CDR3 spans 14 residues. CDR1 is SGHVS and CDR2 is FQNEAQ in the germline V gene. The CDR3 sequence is CASSLGAVTDTQYF.

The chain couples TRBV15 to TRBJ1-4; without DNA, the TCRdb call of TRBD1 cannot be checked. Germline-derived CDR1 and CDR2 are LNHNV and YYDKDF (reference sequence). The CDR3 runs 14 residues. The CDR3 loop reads CATSRGQGNEKLFF.

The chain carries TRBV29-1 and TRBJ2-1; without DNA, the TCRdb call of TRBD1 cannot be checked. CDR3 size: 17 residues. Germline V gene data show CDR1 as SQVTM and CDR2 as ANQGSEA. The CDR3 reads CSVSMGGRPSGHNEQFF.